This T cell receptor (beta chain) was retrieved from a study of graft-versus-host responses after intestinal transplantation. General study points: The recipient marrow held GvH clones, and some of them showed up first in ileum or blood.

The length of the CDR3 is 18 residues. From germline, CDR1 is MGHRA and CDR2 YSYEKL. Trimming removed 5 bases from V and 0 bases from J, with 22 bases in between. Only in-frame clones appear in the TCRdb table, and some are missing; sequencing was by immunoSEQ multiplex PCR. The table records roughly 120,000 clones, around nine tenths of them present only once. Details on this clone: Its antigen remains unknown.

Sequenced material: unstimulated CD4+ T cells sorted from spleen or lymph node cells, taken before transplant. The J gene is TRBJ1-1, the V gene TRBV4-1; possible D gene TRBD1, 5 bases. The receptor's source is a human donor who was the organ donor for an intestinal transplant. The CDR3 protein is CASSAGRGQLGMNTEAFF. The CDR3 coding sequence is TGCGCCAGCAGCGCGGGACGAGGCCAGCTTGGTATGAACACTGAAGCTTTCTTT.